The sample holds many counts of the clone carrying this T cell receptor beta chain. As for time point: sample taken at primary tumor resection. Donors were around 70 untreated early-stage non-small cell lung cancer patients. One entry per CDR3 protein, called by TCRdb with MiXCR from the 5' RACE reads. The data show roughly 39,000 distinct CDR3 sequences, roughly 8% seen once. Germline loops: CDR1 SEHNR, CDR2 FQNEAQ (reference sequence). CDR3 size: 13 residues. The germline V and J ends were trimmed by 8 bases and 1 base, with 11 bases remaining between them. This specimen comes from a study of spatial heterogeneity in lung cancer.

The chain joins TRBV7-9 to TRBJ1-2, with D uncertain. The sample here was PBMCs, taken at surgery. This receptor was identified in a male donor with early-stage non-small cell lung cancer. The CDR3 DNA reads TGTGCCAGCTCCAGGAACAGTAACTATGGCTACACCTTC. Translated: CASSRNSNYGYTF.